This T cell receptor beta chain emerged from a study of neurological immune-mediated disorders. Study conclusions and caveats: Private repertoires in all groups were suggested by the finding that expanded clones across subjects shared no CDR3 amino acid sequences. Falling below healthy controls, multiple sclerosis showed the least TCR clonal expansion, while HTLV-1-associated myelopathy showed the most.

Time point defined: technical triplicate 3. Sorted libraries drew on under 1.2 million CD4+ or CD8+ T cells. As regards this clonotype: Its specificity is not known.

TCRdb re-called the 5' RACE reads with MiXCR, one entry per CDR3 protein. The sample contains approximately 28,000 distinct CDR3 sequences, roughly a sixth of which appear only once. The CDR3 is 13 residues long. V gave up 0 bases and J gave up 3 bases, with 5 bases separating them. Germline loops: CDR1 LNHDA, CDR2 SQIVND (reference sequence). Sequenced sample: CD4+ T cells from blood. The rearrangement uses TRBV19 and TRBJ1-1; TRBD1 might be the D (5 bases). The receptor was derived from a female donor with HTLV-1-associated myelopathy (HAM/TSP). The CDR3 coding sequence is TGTGCCAGTAGTATAGACAGGGACACTGAAGCTTTCTTT. This gives the protein CASSIDRDTEAFF. Using reference TRBV19 and TRBJ1-1 for the parts outside the CDR3, the full variable domain is DGGITQSPKYLFRKEGQNVTLSCEQNLNHDAMYWYRQDPGQGLRLIYYSQIVNDFQKGDIAEGYSVSREKKESFPLTVTSAQKNPTAFYLCASSIDRDTEAFFGQGTRLTVV.